This record looks at one T cell receptor beta chain sequence and its context. No antigen is known for it. CDR1 is SGHNT and CDR2 is YYREEE in the germline V gene (reference sequence). CDR3 length: 12 residues. The V and J ends lost 0 bases and 6 bases respectively, with 6 bases between them. This sample is drawn from a study of T cell responses to AZD1222 COVID-19 vaccine. Whole-study findings and limits: Close to half of spike-specific TCRs reportedly recognize unmutated variant regions. Among the donors, most were white British and more were female, and clonal diversity was possibly underestimated. Seropositivity was recorded at baseline in only a handful of AZD1222 recipients. There were vaccine-associated CD4 TCRs across spike, dominant at 160-218 and 743-854.

This table comes from immunoSEQ multiplex PCR, and its TCRdb copy is limited to in-frame clones, with some not included. Of about 120,000 clones listed, around 93% are singletons. This chain links TRBV5-4 with TRBJ1-2; D call uncertain. The sample in question was peripheral blood, obtained on day 0 of AZD1222 vaccination. The TCR was taken from an adult in good health. Here the CDR3 reads CASSLDSNGYTF. Written as DNA, the CDR3 is TGTGCCAGCAGCTTGGATTCTAATGGCTACACCTTC.